These 24 T cell receptor beta chains were sequenced from one sample in a study of regulatory T cells in long-lasting Graves disease. Arm-PCR of CDR3 regions and iRepertoire HTBI primers were used to build TCR beta libraries. TCRdb re-called the multiplex PCR reads with MiXCR, one entry per CDR3 protein. Of about 540,000 distinct CDR3 sequences listed, 13% were seen once; the top ten hold under 10%. Time point reported: newly diagnosed GD, antithyroid drugs for less than 3 months. Researchers made the TCR library from RNA that was extracted from PBMCs. These data also featured in a second study, about T cells in Graves' hyperthyroidism and ophthalmopathy.

The sequencing here drew on peripheral blood mononuclear cells (PBMCs), taken at new diagnosis, from a patient treated with antithyroid drugs. Every receptor here comes from a man in his thirties or forties with Graves disease.

This chain uses TRBV11-2 with TRBJ2-7; D ambiguous. The V and J ends lost 8 bases and 0 bases respectively, with 17 bases between them. The germline CDR1 and CDR2 sequences are SGHAT and FQNNGV. The CDR3 is 15 amino acids. The CDR3: CASGRVERSSYEQYF. The CDR3 DNA is TGTGCCAGCGGAAGGGTTGAAAGGAGCTCCTACGAGCAGTACTTC.

This clonotype was detected a few times. The J gene is TRBJ2-1, the V gene TRBV9, with 9 bases lining up with TRBD2. J lost 4 bases, V lost 2 bases, and 7 bases had no gene match. Germline V CDR1 and CDR2: SGDLS, YYNGEE. CDR3 length: 16 residues. CDR3 nucleotides: TGTGCCAGCAGCGTCGGGAGGCTAGCGGGGTACAATGAGCAGTTCTTC. This gives the protein CASSVGRLAGYNEQFF.

This clonotype was seen repeatedly, ten times or more. The chain recombines TRBV29-1 with TRBJ1-2, with D tentatively TRBD1 (5 bases). The CDR3 length is 14 residues. The germline V gene encodes CDR1 SQVTM and CDR2 ANQGSEA. Trimming pared 5 bases from V and 4 bases from J, leaving 17 bases between. The CDR3 DNA sequence: TGCAGCGTTATGAGTAGTAGGGACGGCTATGGCTACACCTTC. Its translation: CSVMSSRDGYGYTF.

The chain has TRBV20-1 and TRBJ2-7; D unresolved. CDR1 and CDR2 from the germline V gene are DFQATT and SNEGSKA (reference sequence). This CDR3 comprises 11 residues. Trimming pared 7 bases from V and 2 bases from J, leaving 9 bases between. CDR3 bases: TGCAGTGTGGTATACCCCTACGAGCAGTACTTC. Amino acid sequence: CSVVYPYEQYF.

This clonotype was counted between two and nine times. The genes are TRBV5-4 and TRBJ2-1; possibly TRBD2 for D (6 bases). The CDR3 extends over 15 amino acids. The V end was cut by 5 bases, the J end by 0 bases, with 12 bases between. The germline V gene has CDR1 SGHNT and CDR2 YYREEE (reference sequence). CDR3 nucleotide sequence: TGTGCCAGCAGGCGGGCGGGGCTCTCCTACAATGAGCAGTTCTTC. It translates to CASRRAGLSYNEQFF.

This clonotype turned up a few times. The V call is TRBV25-1, the J call TRBJ1-1, with D perhaps matching TRBD1 (6 bases). The CDR3 length is 13 residues. Germline CDR1 and CDR2: MGHDK and SYGVNS. Between the trimmed V and J ends, which lost 7 bases and 0 bases, there was a span of 9 bases. The CDR3 nucleotides read TGTGCCAGCATCGACAGGCTGAACACTGAAGCTTTCTTT. Protein sequence: CASIDRLNTEAFF.

This clonotype has a count of ten or more. V is TRBV19 and J is TRBJ2-1, with 8 positions matching TRBD2. The V and J ends lost 5 bases and 4 bases, in that order; junction bases with no gene match: 10. Germline CDR1 LNHDA, CDR2 SQIVND (reference sequence). The CDR3 is 16 amino acids. CDR3 sequence reads: CASSGRIAGPYNEQFF. The DNA for the CDR3 is TGTGCCAGTAGTGGCAGGATAGCGGGACCTTACAATGAGCAGTTCTTC. Using reference TRBV19 and TRBJ2-1 for the parts outside the CDR3, the full variable domain is DGGITQSPKYLFRKEGQNVTLSCEQNLNHDAMYWYRQDPGQGLRLIYYSQIVNDFQKGDIAEGYSVSREKKESFPLTVTSAQKNPTAFYLCASSGRIAGPYNEQFFGPGTRLTVL.

Of note for this clonotype: A read error is possible here, since a much larger clone lies one base away. The rearrangement uses TRBV20-1 and TRBJ2-5; D call uncertain. V was trimmed by 6 bases and J by 4 bases, leaving 21 bases between them. The length of the CDR3 is 15 residues. The germline V gene has CDR1 DFQATT and CDR2 SNEGSKA (reference sequence). The CDR3: CSAAPPGRVGETQYF. The CDR3, as DNA: TGCAGTGCCGCCCCGCCGGGCAGAGTGGGAGAGACCCAGTACTTC.

This clonotype was picked up many times. The chain has TRBV19 and TRBJ2-1, with D maybe TRBD1 (5 bases). Germline-derived CDR1 and CDR2 are LNHDA and SQIVND (reference sequence). The CDR3 is made up of 17 amino acids. Trimming left V 4 bases short and J 3 bases short, with 19 bases between. The CDR3: CASSRLQGISFYNEQFF. CDR3 sequence (DNA): TGTGCCAGTAGTAGGCTCCAGGGCATCTCGTTCTACAATGAGCAGTTCTTC.

There are many counts of this clonotype. The chain couples TRBV12-3 or TRBV12-4 to TRBJ2-5; D is unclear. Between the trimmed V and J ends, which lost 5 bases and 3 bases, there was a span of 4 bases. This CDR3 has 11 amino acids. The CDR3 DNA is TGTGCCAGCAGTCCGAAAGAGACCCAGTACTTC. Translating gives CASSPKETQYF.

In this sample, this clonotype turned up a few times. The V call is TRBV9, the J call TRBJ2-1, with a possible D match to TRBD2 (7 bases). Trimming removed 4 bases from V and 5 bases from J, with 19 bases in between. CDR1 SGDLS and CDR2 YYNGEE come from the germline V gene. This CDR3 has 16 residues. In DNA form, the CDR3 reads TGTGCCAGCAGCCCTCCCTCGGGGGGCCGGCACAATGAGCAGTTCTTC. This translates into CASSPPSGGRHNEQFF.

The genes are TRBV24-1 and TRBJ2-1; 8 bases are a match to TRBD2. The CDR3 has 14 amino acids. The germline CDR1 and CDR2 sequences are KGHDR and SFDVKD. V was clipped by 5 bases and J by 8 bases; unmatched bases: 7. CDR3 region: CATSAQRESYEQFF. CDR3 coding DNA: TGTGCCACCAGTGCCCAGCGGGAGTCGTATGAGCAGTTCTTC.

The chain uses TRBV10-3 and TRBJ2-1; tentative D call: TRBD1 (6 bases). Germline CDR1 reads ENHRY; CDR2 reads SYGVKD. The CDR3 length is 13 residues. V shed 4 bases and J shed 8 bases, with 12 bases lying between them. The DNA for the CDR3 is TGTGCCATCAGTGTGGGGAAGGGGGATGAGCAGTTCTTC. Encoded protein: CAISVGKGDEQFF.

As concerns this clonotype: A junction end diverges from the germline sequence, so it may reflect a read error. This chain uses TRBV11-2 with TRBJ2-7; D is tentatively TRBD1 or TRBD2 (6 bases each). This CDR3 is 13 amino acids long. Germline lookup yields CDR1 SGHAT and CDR2 FQNNGV. The CDR3 spells CARSLGGTGEQYF. In DNA form, the CDR3 reads TGTGCCCGCAGCTTAGGGGGGACGGGCGAGCAGTACTTC.

This clonotype was counted many times. The V call is TRBV10-1, the J call TRBJ2-1, with 8 bases identical to TRBD2. CDR1 and CDR2 (germline): WNHNN, SYGVQD (reference sequence). This CDR3 region has 13 residues. Trimming took 3 bases from V and 14 from J; bases not matched to a gene: 9. This CDR3 is CASSDTSGGNEFF. The DNA for the CDR3 is TGCGCCAGCAGTGACACCTCGGGGGGGAACGAGTTCTTC.

This clonotype was found many times. The chain carries TRBV3-1 and TRBJ1-1; no definite D call. The germline gives CDR1 LGHDT, CDR2 YNNKEL (reference sequence). CDR3 length equals 13 residues. Trimming took off 0 bases at V and 4 bases at J, with 6 bases between the two ends. CDR3 protein: CASSQDAGTEAFF. As DNA, the CDR3 is TGTGCCAGCAGCCAAGATGCCGGCACTGAAGCTTTCTTT. Based on the CDR3 plus reference TRBV3-1 and TRBJ1-1, the full variable domain is DTAVSQTPKYLVTQMGNDKSIKCEQNLGHDTMYWYKQDSKKFLKIMFSYNNKELIINETVPNRFSPKSPDKAHLNLHINSLELGDSAVYFCASSQDAGTEAFFGQGTRLTVV.

This clonotype was observed many times. The V call is TRBV6-2 or TRBV6-3, the J call TRBJ2-3; TRBD2 aligns across 12 bases. CDR3 length: 16 residues. CDR1 and CDR2 from the germline V gene are MNHEY and SVGEGT. Trimming at V came to 10 bases and at J to 3 bases, leaving 11 bases not matched to a gene. The CDR3 DNA is TGTGCCACCGATCAAAGACTAGCGGGAGTTACAGATACGCAGTATTTT. It translates to CATDQRLAGVTDTQYF.

This clonotype was seen many times. DNA of the CDR3: TGTGCCACCGGAGGAATGGCGGGACGCGCAGATACGCAGTATTTT. This translates into CATGGMAGRADTQYF. The chain has TRBV24-1 and TRBJ2-3; D may be TRBD2 (6 bases). The V gene's germline CDR1 is KGHDR and CDR2 SFDVKD. CDR3 length equals 15 residues. Trimming cost V 9 bases and J 4 bases, with 19 bases left between them.

This rearrangement joins TRBV28 to TRBJ2-3; 10 nucleotides line up with TRBD2. V was clipped by 2 bases and J by 1 base; unmatched bases: 3. Germline CDR1 is MDHEN and CDR2 is SYDVKM. The CDR3 totals 16 residues. The CDR3 DNA reads TGTGCCAGCAGTTTAACTAGCGGGACCGGCACAGATACGCAGTATTTT. Encoded protein: CASSLTSGTGTDTQYF.

CDR3 sequence reads: CASSLISGQPKTSTDTQYF. CDR3 nucleotide sequence: TGTGCCAGCAGCTTAATCTCGGGACAGCCGAAGACTAGCACAGATACGCAGTATTTT. The rearrangement uses TRBV11-3 and TRBJ2-3, with 7 positions matching TRBD1. Germline values: CDR1 SGHNT, CDR2 YENEEA. J was trimmed by 0 bases and V by 2 bases; bases with no gene match: 14. CDR3 size: 19 residues.

This clonotype was seen more than once but under ten times. The gene calls are TRBV27 and TRBJ2-2, with D perhaps given as TRBD1 or TRBD2 (5 bases each). The germline V gene encodes CDR1 MNHEY and CDR2 SMNVEV (reference sequence). The CDR3 covers 15 residues. V lost 7 bases and J 4 bases, leaving 16 bases between the germline ends. The DNA for the CDR3 is TGTGCCAGCAACCAGGAGGCAGGGACCACCGGGGAGCTGTTTTTT. It encodes CASNQEAGTTGELFF.

This clonotype was counted at least ten times. The J gene is TRBJ2-2, the V gene TRBV5-1, with 8 bases matching TRBD1. The CDR3 loop spans 12 amino acids. Trimming at V came to 7 bases and at J to 6 bases, leaving 2 bases not matched to a gene. Looked up from germline, CDR1 is SGHRS and CDR2 is YFSETQ. CDR3 amino acids: CASWTGSGELFF. The CDR3 DNA reads TGCGCCAGCTGGACAGGGTCCGGGGAGCTGTTTTTT.

This clonotype was observed at least ten times. This sequence joins TRBV7-2 and TRBJ2-3, with a weak D call TRBD2 (6 bases). Trimming left V 5 bases short and J 2 bases short, with 14 bases between. This CDR3 comprises 15 residues. Germline V lookup: CDR1 SGHTA, CDR2 FQGNSA. The CDR3 loop is CASSRGVEITDTQYF. The CDR3 DNA reads TGTGCCAGCAGCCGCGGGGTGGAGATCACAGATACGCAGTATTTT.

This clonotype was detected ten times or more. The rearrangement uses TRBV27 and TRBJ1-1; D is unclear. This CDR3 contains 14 residues. Germline loops: CDR1 MNHEY, CDR2 SMNVEV (reference sequence). Trimming removed 3 bases from V and 5 bases from J, with 13 bases in between. The CDR3 DNA reads as TGTGCCAGCAGTTTCCTCAAATCGGGAACTGAAGCTTTCTTT. Residues: CASSFLKSGTEAFF.